This T cell receptor beta chain was found in a study of blood T cell repertoires in COVID-19. Study-wide context: The origin of the acute and convalescent COVID-19 samples was the United States, Italy and Spain.

V gave up 0 bases and J gave up 0 bases; unmatched junction bases: 6. This CDR3 contains 17 residues. Germline CDR1 is MGHRA and CDR2 is YSYEKL. As originally analysed: Reference gene primer amplification in the assay estimated nucleated cell counts. The table came from immunoSEQ multiplex PCR; TCRdb's copy has only in-frame clones and leaves some out. V and J calls and clone size are those listed in that table; D and trimming were worked out from the DNA. The sample yields around 290,000 clones, around 90% seen once. Material: PBMCs or T cells enriched from blood (not recorded which). The V and J genes are TRBV4-1 and TRBJ2-3; 7 bases are shared with TRBD2. The clonotype was recovered from a woman under 40 who had recovered from COVID-19. The chain's CDR3 is CASSQEFSGFSTDTQYF. CDR3 in DNA: TGCGCCAGCAGCCAAGAGTTTAGCGGGTTCAGCACAGATACGCAGTATTTT.